This T cell receptor (beta chain) was retrieved from a study of neurological immune-mediated disorders. The CDR3 is 14 residues long. The V gene's germline CDR1 is SGHRS and CDR2 YFSETQ. Between the trimmed V and J ends, which lost 4 bases and 2 bases, there was a span of 7 bases. A single record per CDR3 protein comes from TCRdb applying MiXCR to the 5' RACE reads. The data show some 49,000 distinct CDR3 sequences, about 12% seen once. The time point denotes: longitudinal time-point 2. This clonotype occurred many times. This TCR derives from a male donor with HTLV-1-associated myelopathy (HAM/TSP). Sequenced material: PBMCs. V and J are TRBV5-1 and TRBJ2-6; no reliable D call. DNA of the CDR3: TGCGCCAGCAGCGGGGTAACTGGGGCCAACGTCCTGACTTTC. This gives the protein CASSGVTGANVLTF.